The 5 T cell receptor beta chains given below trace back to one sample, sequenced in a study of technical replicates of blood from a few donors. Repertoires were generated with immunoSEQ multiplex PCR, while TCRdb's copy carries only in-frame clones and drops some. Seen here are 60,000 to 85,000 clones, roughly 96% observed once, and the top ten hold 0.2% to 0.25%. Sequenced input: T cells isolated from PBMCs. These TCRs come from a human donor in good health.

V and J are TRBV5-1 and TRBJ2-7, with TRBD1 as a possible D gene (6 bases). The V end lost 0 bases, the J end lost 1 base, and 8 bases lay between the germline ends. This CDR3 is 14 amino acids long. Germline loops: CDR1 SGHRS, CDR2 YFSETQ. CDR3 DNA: TGCGCCAGCAGCTTGGCGACAGGTTCCTACGAGCAGTACTTC. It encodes CASSLATGSYEQYF.

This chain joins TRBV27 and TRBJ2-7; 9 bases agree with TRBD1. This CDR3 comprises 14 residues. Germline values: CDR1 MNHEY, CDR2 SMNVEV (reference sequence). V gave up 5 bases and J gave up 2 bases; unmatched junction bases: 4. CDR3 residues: CASSPDRGTYEQYF. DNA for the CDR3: TGTGCCAGCAGTCCGGACAGGGGAACCTACGAGCAGTACTTC.

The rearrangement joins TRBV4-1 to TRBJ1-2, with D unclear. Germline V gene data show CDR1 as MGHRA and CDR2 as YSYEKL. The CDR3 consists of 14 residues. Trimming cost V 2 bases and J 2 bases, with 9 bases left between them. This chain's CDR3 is CASSQPGGNYGYTF. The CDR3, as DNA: TGCGCCAGCAGCCAACCGGGAGGCAACTATGGCTACACCTTC.

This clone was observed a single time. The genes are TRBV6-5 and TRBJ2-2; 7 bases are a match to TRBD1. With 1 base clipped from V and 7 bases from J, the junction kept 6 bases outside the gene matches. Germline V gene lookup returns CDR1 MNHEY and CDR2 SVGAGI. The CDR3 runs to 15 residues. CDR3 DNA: TGTGCCAGCAGTTACTGGGCAGGGGGTGGCGGGGAGCTGTTTTTT. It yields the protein CASSYWAGGGGELFF.

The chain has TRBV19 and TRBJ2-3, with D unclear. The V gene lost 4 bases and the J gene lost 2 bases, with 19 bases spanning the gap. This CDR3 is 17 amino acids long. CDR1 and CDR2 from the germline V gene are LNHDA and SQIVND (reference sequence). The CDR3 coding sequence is TGTGCCAGTAGTAGATCCCTGACGCGGAGTGTCACAGATACGCAGTATTTT. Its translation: CASSRSLTRSVTDTQYF. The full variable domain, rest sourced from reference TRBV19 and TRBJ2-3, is DGGITQSPKYLFRKEGQNVTLSCEQNLNHDAMYWYRQDPGQGLRLIYYSQIVNDFQKGDIAEGYSVSREKKESFPLTVTSAQKNPTAFYLCASSRSLTRSVTDTQYFGPGTRLTVL.